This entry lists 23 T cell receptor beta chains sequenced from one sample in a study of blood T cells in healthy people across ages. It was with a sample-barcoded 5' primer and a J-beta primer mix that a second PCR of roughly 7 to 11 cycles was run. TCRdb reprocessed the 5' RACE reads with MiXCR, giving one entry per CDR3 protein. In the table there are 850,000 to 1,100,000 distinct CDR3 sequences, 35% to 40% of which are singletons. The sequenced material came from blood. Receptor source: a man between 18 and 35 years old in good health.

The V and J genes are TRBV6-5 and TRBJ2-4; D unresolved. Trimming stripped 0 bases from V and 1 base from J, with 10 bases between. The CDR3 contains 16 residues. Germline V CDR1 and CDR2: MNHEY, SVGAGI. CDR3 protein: CASSYSMSGAKNIQYF. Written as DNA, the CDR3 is TGTGCCAGCAGTTACTCGATGTCCGGGGCCAAAAACATTCAGTACTTC.

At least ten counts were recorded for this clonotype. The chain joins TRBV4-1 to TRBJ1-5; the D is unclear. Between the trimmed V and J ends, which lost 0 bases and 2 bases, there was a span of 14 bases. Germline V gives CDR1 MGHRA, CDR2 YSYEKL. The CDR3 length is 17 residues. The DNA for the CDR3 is TGCGCCAGCAGCCAAGATGGGGAAGGGAACGGCAATCAGCCCCAGCATTTT. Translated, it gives CASSQDGEGNGNQPQHF.

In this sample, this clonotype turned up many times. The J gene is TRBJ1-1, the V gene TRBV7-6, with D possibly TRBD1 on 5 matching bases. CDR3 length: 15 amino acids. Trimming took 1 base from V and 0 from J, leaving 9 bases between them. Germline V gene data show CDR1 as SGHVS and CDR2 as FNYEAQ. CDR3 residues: CASSLGGGLNTEAFF. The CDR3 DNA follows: TGTGCCAGCAGCTTAGGTGGGGGACTGAACACTGAAGCTTTCTTT.

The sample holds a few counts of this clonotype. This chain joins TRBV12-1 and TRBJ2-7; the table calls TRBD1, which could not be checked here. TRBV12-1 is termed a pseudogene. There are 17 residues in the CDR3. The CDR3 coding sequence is TGTGCCAGCAGCTTTGCGTACAGGGTTATTCCGGTATACGAGCAGTACTTC. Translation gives CASSFAYRVIPVYEQYF.

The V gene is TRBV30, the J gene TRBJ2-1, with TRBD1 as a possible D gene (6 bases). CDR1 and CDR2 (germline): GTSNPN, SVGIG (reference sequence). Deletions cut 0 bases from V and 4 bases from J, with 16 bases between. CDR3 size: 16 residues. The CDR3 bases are TGTGCCTGGAGTGTACTATGGACAGCGTTTTACAATGAGCAGTTCTTC. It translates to CAWSVLWTAFYNEQFF.

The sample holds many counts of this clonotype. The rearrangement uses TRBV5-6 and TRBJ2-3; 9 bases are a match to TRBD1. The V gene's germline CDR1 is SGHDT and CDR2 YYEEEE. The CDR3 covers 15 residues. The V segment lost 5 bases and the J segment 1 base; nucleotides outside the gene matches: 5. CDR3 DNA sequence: TGTGCCAGCAGTTCCCGGGACAGGGGCACAGATACGCAGTATTTT. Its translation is CASSSRDRGTDTQYF.

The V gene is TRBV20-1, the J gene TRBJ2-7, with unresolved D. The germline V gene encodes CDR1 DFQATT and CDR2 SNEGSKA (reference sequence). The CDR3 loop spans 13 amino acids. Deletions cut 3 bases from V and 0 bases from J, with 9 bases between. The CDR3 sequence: CSARPTSSYEQYF. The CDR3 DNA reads TGCAGTGCTAGGCCGACAAGCTCCTACGAGCAGTACTTC.

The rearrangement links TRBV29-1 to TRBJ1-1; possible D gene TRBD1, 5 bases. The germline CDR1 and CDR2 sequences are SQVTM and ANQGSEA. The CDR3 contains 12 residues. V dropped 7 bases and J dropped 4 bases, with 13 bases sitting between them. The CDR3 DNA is TGCAGCGGGGGGGAGGGCTCCACTGAAGCTTTCTTT. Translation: CSGGEGSTEAFF.

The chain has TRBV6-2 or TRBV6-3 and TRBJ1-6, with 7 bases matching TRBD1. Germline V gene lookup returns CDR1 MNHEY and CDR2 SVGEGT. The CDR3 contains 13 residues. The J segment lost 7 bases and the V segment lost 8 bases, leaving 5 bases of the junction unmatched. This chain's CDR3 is CASDDRANSPLHF. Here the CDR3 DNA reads TGTGCCAGCGACGACAGGGCCAATTCACCCCTCCACTTT.

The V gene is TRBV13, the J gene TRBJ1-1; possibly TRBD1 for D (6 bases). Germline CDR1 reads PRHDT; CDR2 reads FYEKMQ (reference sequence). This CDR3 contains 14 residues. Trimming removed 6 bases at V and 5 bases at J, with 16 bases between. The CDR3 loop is CASSTDRSRTEAFF. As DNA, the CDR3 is TGTGCCAGCAGTACGGACAGATCGAGAACTGAAGCTTTCTTT. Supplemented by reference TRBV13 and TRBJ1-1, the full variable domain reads AAGVIQSPRHLIKEKRETATLKCYPIPRHDTVYWYQQGPGQDPQFLISFYEKMQSDKGSIPDRFSAQQFSDYHSELNMSSLELGDSALYFCASSTDRSRTEAFFGQGTRLTVV.

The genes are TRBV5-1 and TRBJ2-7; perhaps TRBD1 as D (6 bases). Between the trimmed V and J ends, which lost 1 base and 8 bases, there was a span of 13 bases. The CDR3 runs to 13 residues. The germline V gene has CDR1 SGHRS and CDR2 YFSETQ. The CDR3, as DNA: TGCGCCAGCAGCTTGTTTGGGGACAATAAGCAGTACTTC. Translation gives CASSLFGDNKQYF.

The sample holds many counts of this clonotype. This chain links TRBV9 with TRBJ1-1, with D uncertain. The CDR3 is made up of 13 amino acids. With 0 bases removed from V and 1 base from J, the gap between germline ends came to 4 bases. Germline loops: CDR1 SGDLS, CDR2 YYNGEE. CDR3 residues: CASSVDGNTEAFF. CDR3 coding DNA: TGTGCCAGCAGCGTAGACGGGAACACTGAAGCTTTCTTT.

CDR3 region: CASSGTYNSPLHF. In nucleotides, the CDR3 is TGTGCCAGCAGTGGGACATATAATTCACCCCTCCACTTT. The J gene is TRBJ1-6, the V gene TRBV7-9; a weak D match, TRBD1 (6 bases). The germline CDR1 and CDR2 sequences are SEHNR and FQNEAQ (reference sequence). The V end was cut by 6 bases, the J end by 4 bases, with 7 bases between. CDR3 length: 13 residues.

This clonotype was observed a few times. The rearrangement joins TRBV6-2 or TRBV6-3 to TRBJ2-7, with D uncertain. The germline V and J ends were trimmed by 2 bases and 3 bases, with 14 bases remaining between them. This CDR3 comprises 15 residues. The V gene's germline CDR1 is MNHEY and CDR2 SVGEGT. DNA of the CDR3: TGTGCCAGCAGTTACGAAGGGTGGACGGACTACGAGCAGTACTTC. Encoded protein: CASSYEGWTDYEQYF.

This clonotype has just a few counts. The CDR3 here is CASSEVPKSIGYTF. The CDR3 bases are TGTGCCAGCAGTGAGGTTCCCAAGAGTATTGGCTACACCTTC. V gene TRBV2 combines with J gene TRBJ1-2; D is ambiguous. This CDR3 comprises 14 residues. Trimming removed 3 bases at V and 7 bases at J, with 15 bases between. Germline V gives CDR1 SNHLY, CDR2 FYNNEI.

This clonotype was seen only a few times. CDR3 DNA sequence: TGTGCCAGCACCACCGATGACACGGGACTAGCGGGGGGTGCATCCGAGACCCAGTACTTC. It translates to CASTTDDTGLAGGASETQYF. The chain is built from TRBV6-2 or TRBV6-3 and TRBJ2-7; 15 positions agree with TRBD2. The J call is in doubt because the DNA end fits TRBJ2-5 better. The CDR3 totals 20 residues. The germline V gene has CDR1 MNHEY and CDR2 SVGEGT.

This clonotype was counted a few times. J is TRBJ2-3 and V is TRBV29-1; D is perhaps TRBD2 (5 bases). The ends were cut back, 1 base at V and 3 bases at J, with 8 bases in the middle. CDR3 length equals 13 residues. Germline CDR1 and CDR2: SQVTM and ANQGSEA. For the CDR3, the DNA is TGCAGCGTTGAAGGGGGAGCAACAGATACGCAGTATTTT. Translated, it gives CSVEGGATDTQYF.

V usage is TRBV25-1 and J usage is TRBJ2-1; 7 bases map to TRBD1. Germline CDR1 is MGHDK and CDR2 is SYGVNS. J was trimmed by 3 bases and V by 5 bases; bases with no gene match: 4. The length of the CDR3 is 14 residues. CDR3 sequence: CASSWDRYYNEQFF. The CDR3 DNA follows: TGTGCCAGCAGTTGGGACAGATACTACAATGAGCAGTTCTTC.

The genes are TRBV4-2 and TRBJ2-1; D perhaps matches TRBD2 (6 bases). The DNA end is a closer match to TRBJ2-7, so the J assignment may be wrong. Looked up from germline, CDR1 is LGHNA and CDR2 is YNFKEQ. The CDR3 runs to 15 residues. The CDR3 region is CASSQERRRVNEQYF. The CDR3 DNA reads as TGTGCCAGCAGCCAAGAGCGGAGGAGGGTTAATGAGCAGTACTTC.

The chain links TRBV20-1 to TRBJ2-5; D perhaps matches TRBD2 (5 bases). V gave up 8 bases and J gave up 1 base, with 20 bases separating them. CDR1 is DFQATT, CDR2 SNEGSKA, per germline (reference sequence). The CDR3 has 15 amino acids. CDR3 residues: CSTPRPSGLQETQYF. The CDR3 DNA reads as TGCAGTACTCCACGTCCGAGTGGACTCCAAGAGACCCAGTACTTC.

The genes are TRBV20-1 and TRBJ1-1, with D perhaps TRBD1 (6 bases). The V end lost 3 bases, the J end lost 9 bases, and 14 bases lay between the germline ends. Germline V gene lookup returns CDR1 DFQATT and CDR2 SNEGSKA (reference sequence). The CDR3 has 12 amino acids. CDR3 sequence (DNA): TGCAGTGCTAGGACAGGAGGGCGTAAAGCTTTCTTT. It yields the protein CSARTGGRKAFF.

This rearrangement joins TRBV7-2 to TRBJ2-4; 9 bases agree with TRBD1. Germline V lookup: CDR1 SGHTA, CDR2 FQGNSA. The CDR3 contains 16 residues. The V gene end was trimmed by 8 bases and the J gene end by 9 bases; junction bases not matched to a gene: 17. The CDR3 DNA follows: TGTGCCAGCCCCTTTCCCACAGGGGGCATGGAGGGCATTCAGTACTTC. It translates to CASPFPTGGMEGIQYF.

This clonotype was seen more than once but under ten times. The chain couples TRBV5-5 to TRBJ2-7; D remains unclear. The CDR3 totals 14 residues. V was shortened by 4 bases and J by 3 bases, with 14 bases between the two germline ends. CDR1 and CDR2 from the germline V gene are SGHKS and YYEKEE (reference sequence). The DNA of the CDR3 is TGTGCCAGCAGCACTAAGGACGTCAGCTACGAGCAGTACTTC. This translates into CASSTKDVSYEQYF.